These T cell receptor beta chains were read from a single sample in a study of regulatory T cells in long-lasting Graves disease. TCRdb re-called the multiplex PCR reads with MiXCR, one entry per CDR3 protein. The sample contains around 450,000 distinct CDR3 sequences, 15% of which appear only once. These data also featured in a second study, about T cells in Graves' hyperthyroidism and ophthalmopathy.

The sequencing used peripheral blood mononuclear cells (PBMCs), collected at new diagnosis, from a patient treated with antithyroid drugs. The source of these receptors is a woman in her 40s with Graves disease. Both conserved end residues are part of each CDR3. Fields, in order: J gene, V gene, D gene, clone size, CDR3 protein, CDR3 DNA. A D gene is named only where the DNA matches it firmly. Only some rows state a clone size, as once, few, many or a class for expanded clones.

TRBJ2-2 | TRBV24-1 | . | many | CATSDPRQAPNTGELFF | TGTGCCACCAGTGACCCACGACAGGCCCCGAACACCGGGGAGCTGTTTTTT
TRBJ2-7 | TRBV18 | . | many | CASSPGQRPYEQYF | TGTGCCAGCTCACCAGGCCAGAGACCCTACGAGCAGTACTTC
TRBJ1-6 | TRBV9 | . | few | CASSVEGNLSPLHF | TGTGCCAGCAGCGTAGAAGGCAACCTTTCACCCCTCCACTTT
TRBJ2-5 | TRBV5-1 | . | . | CASSPGPGQQETQYF | TGCGCCAGCAGCCCCGGACCGGGACAACAAGAGACCCAGTACTTC
TRBJ2-3 | TRBV12-3/TRBV12-4 | TRBD2 | few | CASSLGLAARTDTQYF | TGTGCCAGCAGTTTGGGCCTAGCGGCCCGCACAGATACGCAGTATTTT
TRBJ2-7 | TRBV5-1 | TRBD1 | . | CASSPGQGIEQYF | TGCGCCAGCAGCCCTGGACAGGGTATAGAGCAGTACTTC
TRBJ2-1 | TRBV6-5 | TRBD2 | . | CASSYSSGTSSYNEQFF | TGTGCCAGCAGTTACTCCTCCGGGACTAGCAGCTACAATGAGCAGTTCTTC
TRBJ2-1 | TRBV20-1 | . | few | CSARDLQDDDYNEQFF | TGCAGTGCTAGAGATCTCCAAGATGACGACTACAATGAGCAGTTCTTC
TRBJ2-3 | TRBV5-1 | . | few | CASTPSGRNTDTQYF | TGCGCCAGCACCCCCAGCGGTAGGAACACAGATACGCAGTATTTT
TRBJ2-1 | TRBV12-3/TRBV12-4 | . | many | CASSLALTYVEQFF | TGTGCCAGCAGTTTAGCGCTAACCTATGTTGAGCAGTTCTTC
TRBJ2-7 | TRBV3-1 | TRBD1 | many | CASQPWQGAYEQYF | TGTGCCAGCCAGCCTTGGCAGGGGGCCTACGAGCAGTACTTC
TRBJ2-5 | TRBV27 | . | . | CASSLVPGVQETQYF | TGTGCCAGCAGTTTAGTCCCCGGCGTCCAAGAGACCCAGTACTTC
TRBJ2-7 | TRBV19 | TRBD1 | few | CASSIEAGTGRYEQYF | TGTGCCAGTAGTATAGAGGCCGGGACAGGGCGGTACGAGCAGTACTTC
TRBJ2-5 | TRBV2 | TRBD2 | many | CASNSGRSLETQYF | TGTGCCAGTAATAGCGGGAGATCTTTGGAGACCCAGTACTTC
TRBJ2-2 | TRBV7-9 | . | many | CASSLARIRTGSNTGELFF | TGTGCCAGCAGCTTAGCCAGGATAAGGACTGGCTCGAACACCGGGGAGCTGTTTTTT
TRBJ1-2 | TRBV11-2 | . | many | CASSPGWGGGYTF | TGTGCCAGCAGCCCCGGATGGGGGGGCGGCTACACCTTC
TRBJ2-1 | TRBV6-2/TRBV6-3 | . | . | CASTLRGDNEQFF | TGTGCCAGCACCCTGCGAGGAGACAATGAGCAGTTCTTC
TRBJ1-5 | TRBV12-3/TRBV12-4 | . | . | CASSLQGWNQPQHF | TGTGCCAGCAGTCTACAGGGCTGGAATCAGCCCCAGCATTTT
TRBJ1-6 | TRBV7-9 | . | many | CASSPGLYNSPLHF | TGTGCCAGCAGCCCTGGGTTATATAATTCACCCCTCCACTTT
TRBJ2-5 | TRBV19 | TRBD2 | many | CASSISPSGDGETQYF | TGTGCCAGTAGTATATCGCCTAGCGGGGACGGAGAGACCCAGTACTTC
TRBJ1-4 | TRBV2 | . | many | CASSERDLDEKLFF | TGTGCCAGCAGTGAACGTGACTTGGATGAAAAACTGTTTTTT
TRBJ2-4 | TRBV28 | TRBD2 | . | CASSFLVAGGPSKNIQYF | TGTGCCAGCAGTTTCCTCGTAGCGGGAGGGCCATCCAAAAACATTCAGTACTTC
TRBJ2-4 | TRBV29-1 | TRBD1 | once | CSAMTGEVDIQYF | TGCAGCGCTATGACAGGGGAGGTGGACATTCAGTACTTC
TRBJ2-5 | TRBV4-1 | TRBD2 | many | CASSQARGTSGETQYF | TGCGCCAGCAGCCAAGCCAGAGGAACTAGCGGAGAGACCCAGTACTTC
TRBJ2-7 | TRBV7-9 | . | many | CASSLTLRRGNEQYF | TGTGCCAGCAGCTTAACCTTGAGGAGGGGGAACGAGCAGTACTTC
TRBJ2-7 | TRBV5-1 | . | . | CASSGTSEQYF | TGCGCCAGCAGCGGCACCTCCGAGCAGTACTTC